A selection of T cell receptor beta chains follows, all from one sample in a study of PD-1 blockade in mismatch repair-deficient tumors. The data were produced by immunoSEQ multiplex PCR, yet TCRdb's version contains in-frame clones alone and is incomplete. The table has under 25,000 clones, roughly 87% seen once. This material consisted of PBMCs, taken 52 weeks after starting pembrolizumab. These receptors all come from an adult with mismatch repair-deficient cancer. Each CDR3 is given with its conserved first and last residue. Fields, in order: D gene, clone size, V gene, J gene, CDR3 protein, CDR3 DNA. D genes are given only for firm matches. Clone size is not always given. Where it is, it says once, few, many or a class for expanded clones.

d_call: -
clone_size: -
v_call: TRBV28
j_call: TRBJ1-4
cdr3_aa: CATQDSNNEKLFF
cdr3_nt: TGTGCCACCCAGGACAGTAATAATGAAAAACTGTTTTTT

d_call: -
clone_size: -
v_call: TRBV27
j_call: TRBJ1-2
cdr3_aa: CASKGGANYGYTF
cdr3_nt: TGTGCCAGCAAAGGCGGGGCTAACTATGGCTACACCTTC

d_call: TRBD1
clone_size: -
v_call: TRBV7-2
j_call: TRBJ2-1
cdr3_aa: CASSRGLEQFF
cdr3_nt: TGTGCCAGTTCCAGGGGGCTTGAGCAGTTCTTC

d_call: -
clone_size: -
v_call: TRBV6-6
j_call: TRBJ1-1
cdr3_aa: CASSWGPATEAFF
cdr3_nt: TGTGCCAGCAGTTGGGGGCCCGCCACAGAAGCTTTCTTT

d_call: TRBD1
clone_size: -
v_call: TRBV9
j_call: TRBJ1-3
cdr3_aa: CASSSTGGPGNTIYF
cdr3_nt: TGTGCCAGCAGCTCAACAGGGGGACCTGGAAACACCATATATTTT

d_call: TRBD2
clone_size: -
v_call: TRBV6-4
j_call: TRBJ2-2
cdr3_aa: CASKPTSGNTGELFF
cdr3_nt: TGTGCCAGCAAACCCACTAGCGGCAACACCGGGGAGCTGTTTTTT

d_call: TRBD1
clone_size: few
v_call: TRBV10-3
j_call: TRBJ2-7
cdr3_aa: CAISDLRQGANEQYF
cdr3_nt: TGTGCCATCAGTGACCTTCGACAGGGGGCTAACGAGCAGTACTTC

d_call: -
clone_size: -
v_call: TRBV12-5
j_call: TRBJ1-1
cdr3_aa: CASGLVLGRNTEAFF
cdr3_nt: TGTGCTAGTGGTTTGGTACTTGGTAGGAACACTGAAGCTTTCTTT

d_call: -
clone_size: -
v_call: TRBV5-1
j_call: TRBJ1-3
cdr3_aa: CASSLAGGTLGNTIYF
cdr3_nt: TGCGCCAGCAGCCTAGCCGGAGGGACCCTTGGAAACACCATATATTTT

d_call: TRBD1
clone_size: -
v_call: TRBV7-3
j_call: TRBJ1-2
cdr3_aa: CASSLYGTGADYGYTF
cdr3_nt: TGTGCCAGCAGCTTATATGGGACAGGGGCCGATTATGGCTACACCTTC

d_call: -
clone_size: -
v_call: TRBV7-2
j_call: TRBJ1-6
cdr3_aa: CASSLALSYNSPLHF
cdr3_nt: TGTGCCAGCAGCTTAGCCCTCAGCTATAATTCACCCCTCCACTTT